What follows are 2 T cell receptor beta chains derived from one specimen sequenced in a study of multiple sclerosis patients with progressive multifocal leukoencephalopathy. Assay used: immunoSEQ multiplex PCR; TCRdb lists only in-frame clones, some missing. The sample has under 35,000 clones, 92% seen once. Time point given: before natalizumab initiation. Sequencing used PBMCs. The origin of the receptors is a man aged 25-40 years with multiple sclerosis.

J is TRBJ1-1 and V is TRBV27; 9 bases line up with TRBD1. Germline lookup yields CDR1 MNHEY and CDR2 SMNVEV (reference sequence). The CDR3 runs to 14 residues. J was trimmed by 3 bases and V by 7 bases; bases with no gene match: 6. CDR3 residues: CASTPTGGYTEAFF. The CDR3 DNA follows: TGTGCCAGCACCCCGACAGGGGGGTACACTGAAGCTTTCTTT.

The rearrangement joins TRBV11-2 to TRBJ1-1, with 9 bases matching TRBD1. The V segment lost 4 bases and the J segment 3 bases; nucleotides outside the gene matches: 6. CDR3 length equals 15 residues. CDR1 SGHAT and CDR2 FQNNGV come from the germline V gene. This CDR3 is CASSYYRGLDTEAFF. The CDR3, as DNA: TGTGCCAGCAGCTACTACAGGGGGCTGGACACTGAAGCTTTCTTT.